This is a list of T cell receptor beta chains from one sample in a study of T-cell reconstitution after alpha-beta-depleted transplantation in children. TCRdb re-analysed the PCR reads in MiXCR, keeping a single row per CDR3 protein. This table has over 450,000 distinct CDR3 sequences, more than 9% appearing once. This specimen consisted of PBMCs, obtained before TCRalphabeta/CD19-depleted stem cell transplant. Receptors originate from a child aged 2-15 years with inherited bone marrow failure, due to receive a stem cell transplant. The CDR3 runs from the conserved cysteine through the conserved F or W. Each record gives: V gene, clone size, CDR3 protein. The size field is filled for only some rows; it gives once, few, many or a size class.

TRBV29-1,NA,CSVGLTGPYEQYF
TRBV7-9,many,CASSLVLHNTEQFF
TRBV6-2/TRBV6-3,NA,CASSFQYPIRANYGYTF
TRBV20-1,many,CSASRLAGPDIYEQYF
TRBV10-3,many,CAISESQSSYEQYF
TRBV28,NA,CASKEAPTAYYNEQFF
TRBV12-3/TRBV12-4,many,CASTLTDGGSYEQYF
TRBV10-2,many,CASSEASFGAPETQYF
TRBV6-5,many,CASSQLAGAAEQYF
TRBV27,many,CASSLGQSANYGYTF
TRBV20-1,many,CSAMTGKYTGELFF
TRBV28,NA,CASSFRSEQYF
TRBV5-1,many,CASSLAGGGYEQYF
TRBV9,NA,CASSVASRSPGELFF
TRBV15,many,CATSGEYRGQPQHF
TRBV27,many,CASSRTGTGALETQYF
TRBV5-1,many,CASSFWVAAGGANVLTF
TRBV5-4,few,CASSFSGRGFTDTQYF
TRBV30,few,CAWNQGSNEQYF
TRBV28,many,CASSLLGETQYF
TRBV20-1,many,CSAHDSAQETQYF
TRBV10-3,few,CAISESFSPSSYNEQFF
TRBV6-2/TRBV6-3,many,CASTVENRATDTQYF
TRBV3-1,many,CASSQVGLGLAGNNEQFF
TRBV12-3/TRBV12-4,few,CASSLVAGVNTGELFF
TRBV20-1,many,CSAPGSGFRLETQYF
TRBV15,few,CATSRAQIGTDTQYF
TRBV5-1,many,CASRSYNEQFF
TRBV20-1,many,CSGDWTNNEQFF
TRBV15,many,CATSRDHLGTDTQYF
TRBV18,many,CASSPGVGGELFF
TRBV12-3/TRBV12-4,many,CASSLAGHSPLHF
TRBV15,many,CATSGGTLEAFF
TRBV10-3,many,CAISGGRLGLAGDQETQYF
TRBV29-1,many,CSVENPMSSYEQYF
TRBV29-1,many,CSVGSLGQGYTEAFF
TRBV28,NA,CASSPITGGGHQNEQYF
TRBV5-4,NA,CASSFDGSTDTQYF
TRBV7-9,many,CASSSTLALEQFF
TRBV12-3/TRBV12-4,NA,CASRSDKYRYEQYF
TRBV5-4,many,CASSLGSLSTDTQYF
TRBV5-1,many,CASSSFGGTATDTQYF